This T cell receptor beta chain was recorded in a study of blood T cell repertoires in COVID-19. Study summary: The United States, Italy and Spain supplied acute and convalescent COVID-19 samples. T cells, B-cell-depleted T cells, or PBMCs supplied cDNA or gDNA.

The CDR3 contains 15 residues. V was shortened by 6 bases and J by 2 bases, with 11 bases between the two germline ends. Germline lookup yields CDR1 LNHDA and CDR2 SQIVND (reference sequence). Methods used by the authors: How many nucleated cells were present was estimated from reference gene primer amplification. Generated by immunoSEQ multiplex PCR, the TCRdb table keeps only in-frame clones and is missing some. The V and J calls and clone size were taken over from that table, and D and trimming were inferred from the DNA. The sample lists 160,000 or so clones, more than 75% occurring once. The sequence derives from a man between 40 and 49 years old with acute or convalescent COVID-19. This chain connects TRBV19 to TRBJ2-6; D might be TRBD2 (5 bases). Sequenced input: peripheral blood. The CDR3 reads CASSLWETGANVLTF. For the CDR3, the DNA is TGTGCCAGTAGCCTCTGGGAGACTGGGGCCAACGTCCTGACTTTC.